This is a list of T cell receptor beta chains from one sample in a study of blood T cell repertoires in COVID-19. Libraries were prepared by immunoSEQ multiplex PCR; TCRdb keeps only in-frame clonotypes and omits some of them. The data show about 64,000 clones, with over 65% seen just once and approximately 15% held by the top ten. The specimen sequenced was peripheral blood. Receptors originate from a man in his sixties with COVID-19, enrolled during active disease. CDR3s include the opening cysteine and the closing phenylalanine or tryptophan. D genes are given only for firm matches. Some rows have no size entry. The others give once, few or many, or a class for an expanded clone.

d_call	clone_size	v_call	j_call	cdr3_nt	cdr3_aa
.	.	TRBV7-2	TRBJ1-4	TGTGCCAGCAGCCTTCGATACAGCCAGAATGAAAAACTGTTTTTT	CASSLRYSQNEKLFF
.	.	TRBV5-6	TRBJ2-1	TGTGCCAGCAGCTTGATGGGCAGGATTAACAATGAGCAGTTCTTC	CASSLMGRINNEQFF
.	.	TRBV19	TRBJ2-7	TGTGCCAGTAGTTCGGCCTACGAGCAGTACTTC	CASSSAYEQYF
.	.	TRBV30	TRBJ1-2	TGTGCCTGGAGTGTCAACAGGGATGGCTACACCTTC	CAWSVNRDGYTF
TRBD1	.	TRBV7-3	TRBJ2-2	TGTGCCAGCAGCTTCAAACAGGGGGGCACCGGGGAGCTGTTTTTT	CASSFKQGGTGELFF
.	.	TRBV9	TRBJ2-4	TGTGCCAGCAGCGCACGACAGGTAGCAAACATTCAGTACTTC	CASSARQVANIQYF
.	.	TRBV4-2	TRBJ2-7	TGTGCCAGCAGCCAAGAAGCCGAGCAGTACTTC	CASSQEAEQYF
.	once	TRBV7-9	TRBJ2-1	TGTGCCAGCAGCTTGGACACAGGGTGGGCAGGGAATGAGCAGTTCTTC	CASSLDTGWAGNEQFF
TRBD1	.	TRBV27	TRBJ1-1	TGTGCCAGCAGGACAGGGGGCTCTGAAGCTTTCTTT	CASRTGGSEAFF
TRBD2	.	TRBV7-2	TRBJ2-1	TGTGCCAGCAGCTTTAGCGGGAGCTACAATGAGCAGTTCTTC	CASSFSGSYNEQFF
TRBD1	once	TRBV6-5	TRBJ1-5	TGTGCCAGCAGCCGGGGACAGGGGGCCTCTCAGCCCCAGCATTTT	CASSRGQGASQPQHF
TRBD1	many	TRBV6-5	TRBJ2-1	TGTGCCAGCATCCGAGGACAGGGGGCGTATGAGCAGTTCTTC	CASIRGQGAYEQFF
TRBD1	few	TRBV19	TRBJ1-2	TGTGCCAGTAGCGGTCAATGGGACAGACACTATGGCTACACCTTC	CASSGQWDRHYGYTF
TRBD1	few	TRBV2	TRBJ1-6	TGTGCCAGCAGCGACGGACAGGAGAGCTCCTATAATTCACCCCTCCACTTT	CASSDGQESSYNSPLHF
.	.	TRBV19	TRBJ1-1	TGTGCCAGTAGTATGGTTGGGAGGATGAACACTGAAGCTTTCTTT	CASSMVGRMNTEAFF
.	few	TRBV5-4	TRBJ2-5	TGTGCCAGCAGCTTGGCGGAAGAGACCCAGTACTTC	CASSLAEETQYF
.	.	TRBV5-1	TRBJ2-5	TGCGCCAGCAGCTTGGGGAGGACCGCAGAGACCCAGTACTTC	CASSLGRTAETQYF
.	few	TRBV6-5	TRBJ1-5	TGTGCCACCTCAGGGGTATATGGACCGGGTCAGCCCCAGCATTTT	CATSGVYGPGQPQHF
.	once	TRBV5-1	TRBJ1-2	TGCGCCAGCAGCCCAGAACAGGGCAACTATGGCTACACCTTC	CASSPEQGNYGYTF
.	.	TRBV27	TRBJ2-5	TGTGCCAGCAGTCCCCTCCGGGACACCCAAGAGACCCAGTACTTC	CASSPLRDTQETQYF
TRBD2	few	TRBV4-1	TRBJ2-3	TGCGCCAGCAGCCAACCCCTAGCGGGGGCCGGGAATACGCAGTATTTT	CASSQPLAGAGNTQYF
.	.	TRBV18	TRBJ1-5	TGTGCCAGCTCACTGACCTCCGGGACATCTAATCAGCCCCAGCATTTT	CASSLTSGTSNQPQHF
TRBD2	few	TRBV30	TRBJ2-7	TGTGCCTGGGGTCAGAAAGGACTAGCGGCTTACGAGCAGTACTTC	CAWGQKGLAAYEQYF
.	once	TRBV6-6	TRBJ1-3	TGTGCCAGCAGCCTAGACGGGACTCCTGGAAACACCATATATTTT	CASSLDGTPGNTIYF
TRBD2	.	TRBV5-4	TRBJ2-7	TGTGCCAGCACCACCCGGTTGTCTAGCGGCTCGTCCTACGAGCAGTACTTC	CASTTRLSSGSSYEQYF
TRBD1	.	TRBV9	TRBJ2-5	TGTGCCAGCAGCACGTGGACAGGGGGCGTAGAGACCCAGTACTTC	CASSTWTGGVETQYF